This TCR beta chain was found in a study of CD4+ T cells in melanoma. This CDR3 region has 14 residues. V shed 3 bases and J shed 5 bases, with 13 bases lying between them. Germline lookup yields CDR1 ENHRY and CDR2 SYGVKD. Points from the study as a whole: Diverse differentiation states were reported for melanoma neoantigen-specific CD4+ T cells. A reported correlation linked neoantigen-specific CD4+ T cells to CD8+, macrophage and B cell function.

On this clone: Its antigen is not identified.

TCRdb's table, derived via immunoSEQ multiplex PCR, lists solely in-frame clones and lacks some. In the table there are roughly 150,000 clones, roughly 91% of which are singletons. The clonotype comes from a human donor with melanoma. This chain links TRBV10-3 with TRBJ1-2; perhaps TRBD1 as D (5 bases). The DNA for the CDR3 is TGTGCCATCAGTGAATCAGACAGACCATATGGCTACACCTTC. Protein sequence: CAISESDRPYGYTF.